This T cell receptor (beta chain) originates from a study of cytotoxic CD8 clonotypes in ibrutinib-treated CLL. Germline V gene lookup returns CDR1 SNHLY and CDR2 FYNNEI. Trimming removed 3 bases from V and 5 bases from J, with 16 bases in between. The CDR3 loop spans 15 amino acids. TCRdb's copy holds only in-frame clones and misses some; the assay was immunoSEQ multiplex PCR. The repertoire holds approximately 100,000 clones, about 58% seen once, with about 40% in the top ten. The chain combines TRBV2 with TRBJ2-5; no reliable D call. The clonotype originates from a human donor with chronic lymphocytic leukemia. Specimen: PBMCs, collected after 24 months of ibrutinib treatment. The CDR3 sequence is CASSEDRASHETQYF. The CDR3, as DNA: TGTGCCAGCAGTGAGGACCGCGCCTCCCACGAGACCCAGTACTTC.